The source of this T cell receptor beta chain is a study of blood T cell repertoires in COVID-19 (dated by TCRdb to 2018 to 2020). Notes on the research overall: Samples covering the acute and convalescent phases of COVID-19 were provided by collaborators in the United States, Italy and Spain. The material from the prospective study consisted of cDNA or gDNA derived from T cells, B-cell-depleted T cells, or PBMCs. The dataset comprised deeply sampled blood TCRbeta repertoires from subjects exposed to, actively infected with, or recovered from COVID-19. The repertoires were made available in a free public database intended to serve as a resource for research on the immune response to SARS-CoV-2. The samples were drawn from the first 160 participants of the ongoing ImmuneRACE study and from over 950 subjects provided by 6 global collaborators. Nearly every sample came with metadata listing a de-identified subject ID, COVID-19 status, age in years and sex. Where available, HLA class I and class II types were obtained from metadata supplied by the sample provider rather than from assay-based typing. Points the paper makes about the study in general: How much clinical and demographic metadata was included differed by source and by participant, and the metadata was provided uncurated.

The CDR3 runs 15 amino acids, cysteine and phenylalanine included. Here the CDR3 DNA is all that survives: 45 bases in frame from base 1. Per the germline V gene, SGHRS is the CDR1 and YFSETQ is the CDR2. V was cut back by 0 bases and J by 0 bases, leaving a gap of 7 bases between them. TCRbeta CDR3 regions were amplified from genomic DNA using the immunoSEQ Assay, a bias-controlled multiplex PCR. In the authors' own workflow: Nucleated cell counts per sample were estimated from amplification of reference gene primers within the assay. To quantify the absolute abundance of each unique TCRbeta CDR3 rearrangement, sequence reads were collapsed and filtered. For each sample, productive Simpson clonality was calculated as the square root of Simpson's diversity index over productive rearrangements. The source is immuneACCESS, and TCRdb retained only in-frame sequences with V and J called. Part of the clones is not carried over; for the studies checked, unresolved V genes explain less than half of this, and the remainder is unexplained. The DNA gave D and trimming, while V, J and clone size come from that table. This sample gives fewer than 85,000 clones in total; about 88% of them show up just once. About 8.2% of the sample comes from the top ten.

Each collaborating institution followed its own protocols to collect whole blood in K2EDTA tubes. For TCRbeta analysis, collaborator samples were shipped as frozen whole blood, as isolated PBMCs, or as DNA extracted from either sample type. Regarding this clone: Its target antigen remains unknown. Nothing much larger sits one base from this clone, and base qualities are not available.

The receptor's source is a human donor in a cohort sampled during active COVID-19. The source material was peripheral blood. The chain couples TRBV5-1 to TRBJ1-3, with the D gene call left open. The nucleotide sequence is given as TGCGCCAGCAGCTTGGCCCGGAGCTCTGGAAACACCATATATTTT. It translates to CASSLARSSGNTIYF.